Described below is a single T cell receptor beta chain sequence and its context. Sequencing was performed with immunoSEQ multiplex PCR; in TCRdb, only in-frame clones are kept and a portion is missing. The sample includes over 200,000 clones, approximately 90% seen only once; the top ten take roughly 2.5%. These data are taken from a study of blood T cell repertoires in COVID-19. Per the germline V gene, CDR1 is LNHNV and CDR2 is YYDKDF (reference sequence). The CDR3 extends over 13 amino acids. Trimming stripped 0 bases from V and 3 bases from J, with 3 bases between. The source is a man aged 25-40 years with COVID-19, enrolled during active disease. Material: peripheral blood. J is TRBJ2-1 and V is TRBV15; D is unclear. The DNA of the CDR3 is TGTGCCACCAGCAGAGACGTCTACAATGAGCAGTTCTTC. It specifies CATSRDVYNEQFF.